The next 25 T cell receptor beta chains were all read from a single sample in a study of T cell repertoires in cytomegalovirus infection. TCRdb itself ran the reads through MiXCR, one entry per CDR3 protein. The sample consists of around 58,000 distinct CDR3 sequences, around 20% of them appearing once. Their antigens are not known. The sample consisted of CD8+ T cells from cultured PBMCs, taken from culture after CMV antigen stimulation. All receptors derive from a human donor in good health (CMV status not recorded). Some clones in this sample may be carry-over from other donors' samples.

This chain uses TRBV6-2 or TRBV6-3 with TRBJ1-5; 11 nucleotides match TRBD1. The CDR3 has 17 amino acids. The ends lost 3 bases at V and 7 bases at J; junction bases unmatched: 11. Germline CDR1 is MNHEY and CDR2 is SVGEGT. In nucleotides, the CDR3 is TGTGCCAGCAGTTATAGCCCGGGGACAGGGGGAGGCCAGCCCCAGCATTTT. Amino acids: CASSYSPGTGGGQPQHF.

This clonotype was observed a handful of times. The chain is built from TRBV7-2 and TRBJ2-5; D possibly corresponds to TRBD1 (5 bases). Germline CDR1 and CDR2: SGHTA and FQGNSA. The CDR3 consists of 15 residues. V lost 1 base and J lost 2, with 11 bases in between. CDR3 nucleotide sequence: TGTGCCAGCAGCTTAGGACAGAAAATACAAGAGACCCAGTACTTC. Residues: CASSLGQKIQETQYF.

This clonotype was seen a few times. The V gene is TRBV7-2, the J gene TRBJ2-6, with TRBD1 identical over 11 bases. Germline V CDR1 and CDR2: SGHTA, FQGNSA. The length of the CDR3 is 19 residues. J was trimmed by 2 bases and V by 4 bases; bases with no gene match: 10. The CDR3 spells CASSSSGQGVNPGANVLTF. In DNA form, the CDR3 reads TGTGCCAGCAGCTCCTCGGGACAGGGGGTAAATCCTGGGGCCAACGTCCTGACTTTC.

On this clonotype: One junction end does not reproduce the germline sequence, and a read error may be involved. The CDR3 DNA reads TGTGCCAGCAGCTTGACAGACAATGAGCAGTTCTTC. It encodes CASSLTDNEQFF. The rearrangement uses TRBV5-3 and TRBJ2-1; perhaps TRBD1 as D (5 bases). TRBV5-3 is assigned to the ORF class and has an uncertain function. The CDR3 totals 12 residues.

J is TRBJ2-5 and V is TRBV10-3, with D maybe TRBD1 (5 bases). Germline loops: CDR1 ENHRY, CDR2 SYGVKD. This CDR3 contains 15 residues. The ends were cut back, 5 bases at V and 2 bases at J, with 15 bases in the middle. CDR3 region: CAISTGETLQETQYF. CDR3 coding DNA: TGTGCCATCAGTACAGGAGAAACCTTGCAAGAGACCCAGTACTTC.

The sample holds a few counts of this clonotype. The chain combines TRBV6-1 with TRBJ2-7; perhaps TRBD1 as D (5 bases). CDR3 length: 16 amino acids. CDR1 MNHNS and CDR2 SASEGT come from the germline V gene. Trimming removed 6 bases at V and 1 base at J, with 19 bases between. CDR3 region: CASSEDTRGPSYEQYF. In DNA form, the CDR3 reads TGTGCCAGCAGCGAGGACACAAGAGGCCCTTCCTACGAGCAGTACTTC.

This clonotype was counted a few times. V usage is TRBV7-8 and J usage is TRBJ2-3, with 12 positions matching TRBD2. In germline, CDR1 is SGHVS, CDR2 FQNEAQ. The CDR3 loop spans 17 amino acids. V gave up 5 bases and J gave up 2 bases; unmatched junction bases: 8. CDR3: CASSPWTSGEDTDTQYF. For the CDR3, the DNA is TGTGCCAGCAGCCCTTGGACTAGCGGGGAGGACACAGATACGCAGTATTTT.

This clonotype turned up a few times. The V gene is TRBV9, the J gene TRBJ2-3; 7 bases align to TRBD1. The V segment lost 0 bases and the J segment 0 bases; nucleotides outside the gene matches: 10. Germline V gene sequence: CDR1 SGDLS, CDR2 YYNGEE. There are 18 residues in the CDR3. The CDR3 DNA reads TGTGCCAGCAGCGTAGTTAGTGGACAGGTTTATAGCACAGATACGCAGTATTTT. Amino acids: CASSVVSGQVYSTDTQYF.

The chain combines TRBV20-1 with TRBJ1-4; D possibly corresponds to TRBD1 (6 bases). This CDR3 comprises 14 residues. V lost 6 bases and J lost 5, with 16 bases in between. CDR1 and CDR2 from the germline V gene are DFQATT and SNEGSKA (reference sequence). The CDR3 protein is CSARPGHLNEKLFF. DNA of the CDR3: TGCAGTGCCCGCCCGGGACACCTCAATGAAAAACTGTTTTTT.

This clonotype was recorded a few times. V and J are TRBV5-1 and TRBJ1-2; D gene unclear. V gave up 1 base and J gave up 4 bases, with 8 bases separating them. This CDR3 has 13 amino acids. Germline V CDR1 and CDR2: SGHRS, YFSETQ. The CDR3 reads CASSLRQSYGYTF. CDR3 coding DNA: TGCGCCAGCAGCTTGAGGCAGTCCTATGGCTACACCTTC.

The chain carries TRBV7-4 and TRBJ2-3; maybe TRBD2 (6 bases). The CDR3 loop spans 17 amino acids. Germline V lookup: CDR1 SGHVT, CDR2 SQSDAQ. Trimming took 0 bases from V and 2 from J, leaving 15 bases between them. The CDR3 coding sequence is TGTGCCAGCAGCTTAGCGCTCTGGACTACAAACACAGATACGCAGTATTTT. Its protein is CASSLALWTTNTDTQYF.

This clonotype was counted a few times. The chain couples TRBV7-2 to TRBJ2-3; 9 positions match TRBD2. Trimming at V came to 1 base and at J to 4 bases, leaving 3 bases not matched to a gene. The CDR3 runs to 15 residues. Germline V gene sequence: CDR1 SGHTA, CDR2 FQGNSA. CDR3 nucleotides: TGTGCCAGCAGCTTAGGGCTAGCGGGGTCAGATACGCAGTATTTT. This gives the protein CASSLGLAGSDTQYF.

There are a few counts of this clonotype. The V and J genes are TRBV7-9 and TRBJ2-5, with 11 bases that match TRBD1. The ends lost 5 bases at V and 5 bases at J; junction bases unmatched: 7. From germline, CDR1 is SEHNR and CDR2 FQNEAQ (reference sequence). The CDR3 totals 15 residues. CDR3: CASSPRTGGRETQYF. The CDR3 DNA sequence: TGTGCCAGCAGCCCAAGGACAGGGGGCCGGGAGACCCAGTACTTC.

The chain joins TRBV27 to TRBJ2-5; 7 nucleotides line up with TRBD1. The germline CDR1 and CDR2 sequences are MNHEY and SMNVEV (reference sequence). V was clipped by 4 bases and J by 3 bases; unmatched bases: 8. CDR3 length: 15 amino acids. CDR3 DNA: TGTGCCAGCAGTTCCCACAGGGGAATCAAAGAGACCCAGTACTTC. The encoded protein is CASSSHRGIKETQYF.

The rearrangement joins TRBV9 to TRBJ1-2, with D tentatively TRBD1 (5 bases). This CDR3 is built from 14 residues. Germline lookup yields CDR1 SGDLS and CDR2 YYNGEE. Trimming took off 3 bases at V and 1 base at J, with 10 bases between the two ends. The CDR3 region has the DNA TGTGCCAGCAGCGAGGCGGGGGTTAACTATGGCTACACCTTC. As protein: CASSEAGVNYGYTF.

This clonotype was picked up a small number of times. The J gene is TRBJ1-6, the V gene TRBV7-2, with D hard to call. From germline, CDR1 is SGHTA and CDR2 FQGNSA. The germline V and J ends were trimmed by 1 base and 7 bases, with 5 bases remaining between them. The CDR3 contains 13 residues. In nucleotides, the CDR3 is TGTGCCAGCAGCTTAGGAATGAATTCACCCCTCCACTTT. Its translation: CASSLGMNSPLHF.

The CDR3 DNA follows: TGTGCCAGCAGTTTTAAGGGGTTCGACGGCTACACCTTC. Translating it yields CASSFKGFDGYTF. The chain recombines TRBV27 with TRBJ1-2, with D possibly TRBD1 on 5 matching bases. CDR1 MNHEY and CDR2 SMNVEV come from the germline V gene (reference sequence). Trimming took 3 bases from V and 8 from J, leaving 13 bases between them. CDR3 length: 13 residues.

This rearrangement joins TRBV7-8 to TRBJ2-1; TRBD1 matches 10 bases. The CDR3 is 15 amino acids. The germline V gene has CDR1 SGHVS and CDR2 FQNEAQ. Germline trimming cut 3 bases from V and 5 bases from J; bases unmatched to any gene: 4. The CDR3: CASSFRTGGNNEQFF. CDR3 sequence (DNA): TGTGCCAGCAGCTTTAGGACAGGGGGTAACAATGAGCAGTTCTTC.

This clonotype was observed at least ten times. The V gene is TRBV7-2, the J gene TRBJ1-3; 8 positions agree with TRBD1. With 5 bases clipped from V and 4 bases from J, the junction kept 16 bases outside the gene matches. This CDR3 comprises 18 residues. CDR1 SGHTA and CDR2 FQGNSA come from the germline V gene. This CDR3 reads CASSTFDVGQGDGNTIYF. The CDR3 region has the DNA TGTGCCAGCAGCACCTTTGATGTCGGACAGGGAGACGGAAACACCATATATTTT.

This clonotype has just a few counts. The genes are TRBV7-9 and TRBJ1-2, with a weak D call TRBD1 (5 bases). The V gene's germline CDR1 is SEHNR and CDR2 FQNEAQ (reference sequence). The CDR3 runs 14 residues. Trimming removed 4 bases from V and 6 bases from J, with 15 bases in between. The CDR3 sequence: CASSSGRLEDGYTF. The CDR3 nucleotides are TGTGCCAGCAGCTCGGGACGGCTCGAGGATGGCTACACCTTC.

This clonotype was observed a few times. The chain recombines TRBV29-1 with TRBJ2-1; 9 bases fit TRBD1. With 2 bases clipped from V and 1 base from J, the junction kept 6 bases outside the gene matches. From germline, CDR1 is SQVTM and CDR2 ANQGSEA. CDR3 length: 16 amino acids. The CDR3 DNA reads as TGCAGCGTTGAAAATACAGGGGGCATTTCCTACAATGAGCAGTTCTTC. Protein product: CSVENTGGISYNEQFF.

V and J are TRBV7-9 and TRBJ1-4; tentatively, D is TRBD1 (5 bases). With 1 base removed from V and 5 bases from J, the gap between germline ends came to 11 bases. The CDR3 has 15 amino acids. CDR1 is SEHNR, CDR2 FQNEAQ, per germline (reference sequence). CDR3 residues: CASSLVEGLNEKLFF. The CDR3 nucleotides read TGTGCCAGCAGCTTAGTAGAGGGGCTCAATGAAAAACTGTTTTTT.

The table lists this clonotype with a few counts. The chain carries TRBV4-3 and TRBJ2-3, with D tentatively TRBD2 (5 bases). This CDR3 comprises 14 residues. Germline values: CDR1 LGHNA, CDR2 YSLEER. V gave up 1 base and J gave up 5 bases, with 10 bases separating them. DNA for the CDR3: TGCGCCAGCAGCCAAGGGACTTCTGGAGATACGCAGTATTTT. Its protein product is CASSQGTSGDTQYF.

This chain connects TRBV4-1 to TRBJ2-1; D is uncertain. CDR1 is MGHRA, CDR2 YSYEKL, per germline. The V gene lost 0 bases and the J gene lost 5 bases, with 11 bases spanning the gap. CDR3 length: 15 amino acids. CDR3 sequence reads: CASSQDRADNNEQFF. The CDR3 nucleotides read TGCGCCAGCAGCCAAGATCGAGCAGACAACAATGAGCAGTTCTTC.

Worth noting for this clonotype: A read error may account for a junction end that differs from germline. V is TRBV11-2 and J is TRBJ1-2; D might be TRBD1 (6 bases). The CDR3 totals 14 residues. CDR1 and CDR2 (germline): SGHAT, FQNNGV. The CDR3 DNA sequence: TGTGCCAGCAGCTCGGCGGGGGGCGGATATGGCTACACCTTT. This sequence encodes CASSSAGGGYGYTF.